This entry lists 20 T cell receptor beta chains sequenced from one sample in a study of shared clonotypes between healthy human individuals. Assay: immunoSEQ multiplex PCR; the TCRdb copy retains only in-frame clones and omits some. The table has 950,000 to 1,200,000 clones, approximately 75% seen once. The sequencing input was memory CD4+ T cells from PBMCs. As to subset: CD45RA-negative fraction. Source of these receptors: a man in his late teens or twenties in good health. Some clones in this sample may be carry-over from other donors' samples.

The chain links TRBV5-1 to TRBJ1-1, with D unresolved. The CDR3 has 15 amino acids. The V and J ends lost 0 bases and 4 bases respectively, with 13 bases between them. Germline V gives CDR1 SGHRS, CDR2 YFSETQ. The CDR3 region is CASSLVVGRGTEAFF. The DNA for the CDR3 is TGCGCCAGCAGCTTGGTAGTCGGTCGGGGCACTGAAGCTTTCTTT.

The V and J genes are TRBV2 and TRBJ2-7; D may be TRBD2 (6 bases). This CDR3 is built from 13 residues. Germline V gene sequence: CDR1 SNHLY, CDR2 FYNNEI. The V and J ends lost 8 bases and 5 bases respectively, with 16 bases between them. CDR3 DNA: TGTGCCAGCCAGCGCGGGGTGGGGAACGAGCAGTACTTC. Its protein is CASQRGVGNEQYF.

The CDR3 here is CASSGGTYHSYEQYF. The CDR3 DNA reads TGTGCCAGCAGTGGGGGGACTTATCATTCCTACGAGCAGTACTTC. The chain couples TRBV25-1 to TRBJ2-7; D perhaps matches TRBD2 (6 bases). Between the trimmed V and J ends, which lost 4 bases and 1 base, there was a span of 14 bases. From germline, CDR1 is MGHDK and CDR2 SYGVNS. CDR3 length: 15 residues.

V gene TRBV28 combines with J gene TRBJ1-2, with a tentative D call TRBD1 (5 bases). CDR1 and CDR2 from the germline V gene are MDHEN and SYDVKM. The CDR3 contains 17 residues. Trimming cost V 1 base and J 4 bases, with 19 bases left between them. The DNA for the CDR3 is TGTGCCAGCAGTTTATCGGGCCGGGGCATCGTTGCCTATGGCTACACCTTC. Protein product: CASSLSGRGIVAYGYTF.

The genes are TRBV7-2 and TRBJ2-1; D might be TRBD2 (5 bases). Germline-derived CDR1 and CDR2 are SGHTA and FQGNSA. Trimming pared 7 bases from V and 9 bases from J, leaving 16 bases between. This CDR3 contains 13 residues. This chain's CDR3 is CASTEMTTGEQFF. The CDR3 coding sequence is TGTGCCAGCACGGAAATGACTACGGGTGAGCAGTTCTTC.

The chain employs TRBV7-2 and TRBJ2-3, with a tentative D call TRBD1 (5 bases). The CDR3 is made up of 16 amino acids. V was clipped by 2 bases and J by 1 base, with 13 bases between them. Germline V gene data show CDR1 as SGHTA and CDR2 as FQGNSA. CDR3 bases: TGTGCCAGCAGCTTATTTGCTCGGACACGCACAGATACGCAGTATTTT. Residues: CASSLFARTRTDTQYF.

CDR3 in DNA: TGTGCCAGCAGCCAAGGGGTACTAGCGGGCTTCTCCTACAATGAGCAGTTCTTC. Protein product: CASSQGVLAGFSYNEQFF. The chain couples TRBV4-2 to TRBJ2-1; 9 positions agree with TRBD2. Germline V lookup: CDR1 LGHNA, CDR2 YNFKEQ. The length of the CDR3 is 18 residues. Trimming removed 1 base from V and 0 bases from J; junction bases left unmatched: 7.

This clone was counted between two and nine times. V is TRBV5-4 and J is TRBJ2-7; 7 bases match TRBD1. V shed 1 base, J shed 2 bases, and the junction held 6 bases outside the gene matches. This CDR3 comprises 15 residues. Germline-derived CDR1 and CDR2 are SGHNT and YYREEE (reference sequence). The CDR3 region is CASSLRGTDAYEQYF. The CDR3 bases are TGTGCCAGCAGCTTGAGGGGGACAGATGCCTACGAGCAGTACTTC.

This rearrangement joins TRBV5-1 to TRBJ2-5, with a possible D match to TRBD1 (6 bases). The germline CDR1 and CDR2 sequences are SGHRS and YFSETQ. The CDR3 runs 15 residues. With 1 base removed from V and 5 bases from J, the gap between germline ends came to 15 bases. The CDR3 DNA reads as TGCGCCAGCAGCTTGTTGGCCAAGGGGGAGGAGACCCAGTACTTC. Its protein product is CASSLLAKGEETQYF.

The V and J genes are TRBV10-2 and TRBJ1-4; D unclear. The ends were cut back, 3 bases at V and 7 bases at J, with 9 bases in the middle. Germline assignment: CDR1 WSHSY and CDR2 SAAADI. The CDR3 contains 13 residues. CDR3 bases: TGCGCCAGCAGTGATATAGTCGCTGAAAAACTGTTTTTT. Amino acid sequence: CASSDIVAEKLFF.

The J gene is TRBJ2-7, the V gene TRBV25-1, with 7 bases aligning to TRBD2. The CDR3 sequence is 13 residues long. Trimming cost V 4 bases and J 11 bases; bases outside gene matches: 11. Germline V gene lookup returns CDR1 MGHDK and CDR2 SYGVNS. CDR3 region: CASSGLARGVEYF. CDR3 in DNA: TGTGCCAGCAGTGGACTAGCCCGGGGAGTGGAGTACTTC.

The CDR3 loop is CASSEGLFNQPQHF. The CDR3 coding sequence is TGTGCCAGCAGTGAAGGACTTTTCAATCAGCCCCAGCATTTT. The chain is built from TRBV6-1 and TRBJ1-5; no clear D gene. CDR1 MNHNS and CDR2 SASEGT come from the germline V gene. The CDR3 spans 14 residues. V gave up 1 base and J gave up 3 bases, with 7 bases separating them.

The chain combines TRBV30 with TRBJ2-5, with unresolved D. The V end lost 1 base, the J end lost 1 base, and 7 bases lay between the germline ends. Germline assignment: CDR1 GTSNPN and CDR2 SVGIG (reference sequence). CDR3 size: 13 residues. CDR3 DNA: TGTGCCTGGAGTGGTCCGGTCCAAGAGACCCAGTACTTC. As protein: CAWSGPVQETQYF.

The J gene is TRBJ2-1, the V gene TRBV5-1; D may be TRBD1 or TRBD2 (5 bases each). V lost 4 bases and J lost 7, with 21 bases in between. The CDR3 is made up of 16 amino acids. From germline, CDR1 is SGHRS and CDR2 YFSETQ. CDR3 sequence reads: CASSKDGGGAGNEQFF. The CDR3 DNA reads TGCGCCAGCAGCAAGGATGGTGGGGGTGCTGGGAATGAGCAGTTCTTC.

The rearrangement joins TRBV7-2 to TRBJ2-7, with 9 bases that match TRBD2. Germline V gene sequence: CDR1 SGHTA, CDR2 FQGNSA. The CDR3 is 14 amino acids. V lost 5 bases to trimming and J lost 4 bases; unmatched junction nucleotides: 6. The CDR3 loop is CASSLSGRLYEQYF. The CDR3 DNA reads TGTGCCAGCAGCCTTAGCGGGAGACTATACGAGCAGTACTTC.

Of note for this clone: This same CDR3 is encoded by further DNA sequences in the sample. The rearrangement links TRBV29-1 to TRBJ2-3, with D perhaps being TRBD1 or TRBD2 (5 bases each). Trimming stripped 1 base from V and 4 bases from J, with 12 bases between. Germline CDR1 is SQVTM and CDR2 is ANQGSEA. The CDR3 runs to 14 residues. The CDR3 loop is CSVEGGKDADTQYF. In DNA form, the CDR3 reads TGCAGCGTTGAAGGGGGGAAAGACGCAGATACGCAGTATTTT.

The rearrangement joins TRBV5-1 to TRBJ1-2; D remains unclear. Trimming took 2 bases from V and 2 from J, leaving 10 bases between them. There are 14 residues in the CDR3. Germline CDR1 and CDR2: SGHRS and YFSETQ. The CDR3 nucleotides read TGCGCCAGCAGCTTTGGTTCCGGGAACTATGGCTACACCTTC. Translation: CASSFGSGNYGYTF.

The gene calls are TRBV18 and TRBJ2-7; D remains ambiguous. The V and J ends lost 0 bases and 2 bases respectively, with 8 bases between them. Germline V gene lookup returns CDR1 KGHSH and CDR2 LQKENI. This CDR3 comprises 14 residues. The CDR3 bases are TGTGCCAGCTCACCACCCGGTGCCCCCTACGAGCAGTACTTC. Amino acid sequence: CASSPPGAPYEQYF.

The CDR3 loop reads CAWSVDRAGELFF. CDR3 in DNA: TGTGCCTGGAGTGTAGACAGGGCCGGGGAGCTGTTTTTT. The genes are TRBV30 and TRBJ2-2; TRBD1 agrees at 7 bases. V was clipped by 0 bases and J by 6 bases; unmatched bases: 1. The CDR3 extends over 13 amino acids. Germline CDR1 and CDR2: GTSNPN and SVGIG (reference sequence).

In this sample, this clone turned up a few times. The chain is built from TRBV5-4 and TRBJ2-1; 12 bases are shared with TRBD2. The germline gives CDR1 SGHNT, CDR2 YYREEE (reference sequence). Losses at the gene ends were 4 bases for V and 1 base for J; bases not matched to a gene: 12. The CDR3 extends over 19 amino acids. The CDR3 here is CASSGGLAGSPRSYNEQFF. In nucleotides, the CDR3 is TGTGCCAGCAGCGGAGGACTAGCGGGATCCCCAAGGTCCTACAATGAGCAGTTCTTC.